This TCR beta chain was recorded in a study of blood T cell repertoires in COVID-19. As for the study in general: The United States, Italy and Spain supplied acute and convalescent COVID-19 samples. The cDNA or gDNA used as material had been derived from T cells, B-cell-depleted T cells, or PBMCs.

V was trimmed by 5 bases and J by 3 bases, leaving 11 bases between them. Germline V gene sequence: CDR1 SGHVS, CDR2 FNYEAQ. CDR3 length: 13 residues. In the authors' methods: Amplification with reference gene primers provided the estimates of nucleated cell counts. Only in-frame clones appear in the TCRdb table, and some are missing; sequencing was by immunoSEQ multiplex PCR. That table furnishes V, J and clone size, whereas the DNA furnished D and trimming. The sample includes 110,000 to 150,000 clones, 65% to 80% of them seen just once. The sample comprised peripheral blood. This clonotype was obtained from a woman aged 55-75 years with acute or convalescent COVID-19. The chain joins TRBV7-6 to TRBJ2-7; D uncertain. CDR3 sequence (DNA): TGTGCCAGCAGCCCCCGAGGAGACTACGAGCAGTACTTC. Its translation is CASSPRGDYEQYF.